What follows are 28 T cell receptor beta chains derived from one specimen sequenced in a study of cytomegalovirus exposure and HLA in healthy donors. Primers included in the PCR were 60 Vbeta and 13 Jbeta primers. Sequencing was performed with immunoSEQ multiplex PCR; in TCRdb, only in-frame clones are kept and a portion is missing. The sample table includes 150,000 to 200,000 clones. Sequenced material: PBMCs. These receptors were collected from a woman aged 18-30 years in good health and CMV-seropositive.

This rearrangement joins TRBV12-5 to TRBJ2-3; 7 positions agree with TRBD2. With V trimmed by 4 bases and J by 2 bases, 12 bases remained unmatched. This CDR3 contains 17 residues. Germline V CDR1 and CDR2: LGHNT, FRNRAP. The CDR3 sequence: CASGSAPLAVPTDTQYF. Here the CDR3 DNA reads TGTGCTAGTGGTTCGGCCCCCCTAGCGGTACCCACAGATACGCAGTATTTT.

This sequence joins TRBV28 and TRBJ1-4; tentative D call: TRBD1 (6 bases). The CDR3 contains 13 residues. With 10 bases removed from V and 10 bases from J, the gap between germline ends came to 19 bases. Germline V gene lookup returns CDR1 MDHEN and CDR2 SYDVKM. The CDR3 loop is CATPGDQIGKLFF. The CDR3 DNA reads TGTGCCACACCAGGGGACCAAATAGGAAAACTGTTTTTT.

The V call is TRBV2, the J call TRBJ2-1; a possible D gene is TRBD2 (6 bases). Germline V gives CDR1 SNHLY, CDR2 FYNNEI. CDR3 size: 11 residues. V lost 8 bases and J lost 8, with 10 bases in between. The CDR3 here is CASSIADEQFF. The CDR3 coding sequence is TGTGCCAGCTCCATAGCGGATGAGCAGTTCTTC.

The chain is built from TRBV6-5 and TRBJ1-6; 7 bases fit TRBD1. J was trimmed by 5 bases and V by 6 bases; bases with no gene match: 7. This CDR3 spans 15 amino acids. CDR1 and CDR2 (germline): MNHEY, SVGAGI. The CDR3 region is CASRSETGNNSPLHF. CDR3 DNA sequence: TGTGCCAGCAGGTCAGAGACAGGGAATAATTCACCCCTCCACTTT.

This sequence joins TRBV27 and TRBJ2-5; TRBD1 is a possible D gene (6 bases). Trimming took 2 bases from V and 5 from J, leaving 18 bases between them. Germline assignment: CDR1 MNHEY and CDR2 SMNVEV (reference sequence). CDR3 length: 16 amino acids. CDR3 protein: CASSLGGSVSFETQYF. For the CDR3, the DNA is TGTGCCAGCAGTTTAGGGGGCAGCGTTTCTTTTGAGACCCAGTACTTC.

The CDR3 DNA follows: TGCGCCAGCAGCTTGGCGGCGGCGAACACCGGGGAGCTGTTTTTT. Translated, it gives CASSLAAANTGELFF. The rearrangement links TRBV5-1 to TRBJ2-2; D is unresolved. The CDR3 covers 15 residues. V dropped 0 bases and J dropped 0 bases, with 6 bases sitting between them. Germline CDR1 SGHRS, CDR2 YFSETQ.

This rearrangement joins TRBV30 to TRBJ2-6, with a tentative D call TRBD2 (5 bases). The V and J ends lost 2 bases and 0 bases respectively, with 8 bases between them. CDR3 length: 15 amino acids. CDR1 and CDR2 from the germline V gene are GTSNPN and SVGIG (reference sequence). This chain's CDR3 is CAWSTGSSGANVLTF. Written as DNA, the CDR3 is TGTGCCTGGAGTACGGGGAGCTCTGGGGCCAACGTCCTGACTTTC.

The CDR3 protein is CASRRESDHGELFF. The DNA for the CDR3 is TGTGCCAGCCGGCGGGAGTCCGATCACGGGGAGCTGTTTTTT. V is TRBV27 and J is TRBJ2-2; TRBD2 aligns across 7 bases. Trimming removed 8 bases from V and 7 bases from J; junction bases left unmatched: 10. CDR3 length equals 14 residues. Germline V gene lookup returns CDR1 MNHEY and CDR2 SMNVEV (reference sequence).

This chain uses TRBV14 with TRBJ2-1, with 8 bases identical to TRBD2. Germline CDR1 is SGHDN and CDR2 is FVKESK. This CDR3 has 17 residues. V trimming: 4 bases; J trimming: 3 bases; junction bases outside the gene matches: 11. The CDR3 DNA is TGTGCCAGCAGCCGAGAGCGTCCTAGCGGGCTCTACAATGAGCAGTTCTTC. It translates to CASSRERPSGLYNEQFF.

The chain recombines TRBV10-3 with TRBJ2-1, with TRBD2 identical over 9 bases. This CDR3 comprises 14 residues. With V trimmed by 6 bases and J by 5 bases, 5 bases remained unmatched. CDR1 and CDR2 from the germline V gene are ENHRY and SYGVKD. The CDR3 is CAIRMTSGDNEQFF. DNA for the CDR3: TGTGCCATCAGGATGACTAGCGGTGACAATGAGCAGTTCTTC.

The chain employs TRBV18 and TRBJ2-2, with a possible D match to TRBD1 (7 bases). The germline V gene has CDR1 KGHSH and CDR2 LQKENI. The CDR3 consists of 16 residues. Trimming stripped 4 bases from V and 1 base from J, with 13 bases between. The CDR3 here is CASSLNRGGNTGELFF. CDR3 sequence (DNA): TGTGCCAGCTCACTCAACAGGGGAGGGAACACCGGGGAGCTGTTTTTT.

The chain joins TRBV9 to TRBJ2-7; the match to TRBD1 covers 7 bases. This CDR3 has 15 residues. Germline lookup yields CDR1 SGDLS and CDR2 YYNGEE. Trimming removed 2 bases from V and 1 base from J; junction bases left unmatched: 6. The CDR3 sequence is CASSVSAGGSYEQYF. In DNA form, the CDR3 reads TGTGCCAGCAGCGTTTCGGCAGGGGGTTCCTACGAGCAGTACTTC.

The chain couples TRBV11-3 to TRBJ2-5, with D uncertain. The CDR3 has 15 amino acids. The germline V and J ends were trimmed by 5 bases and 0 bases, with 13 bases remaining between them. Germline V lookup: CDR1 SGHNT, CDR2 YENEEA. CDR3 bases: TGTGCCAGCAGCCCAGGTGTAAATTACCAAGAGACCCAGTACTTC. This translates into CASSPGVNYQETQYF.

The chain couples TRBV4-2 to TRBJ1-2; a possible D gene is TRBD1 (5 bases). Per germline, CDR1 LGHNA and CDR2 YNFKEQ. The CDR3 runs to 16 residues. The V end lost 0 bases, the J end lost 7 bases, and 18 bases lay between the germline ends. The CDR3 DNA follows: TGTGCCAGCAGCCAAGAAAGTGCCGGGGCCGGGGGTGGCTACACCTTC. Translating it yields CASSQESAGAGGGYTF.

CDR3 nucleotide sequence: TGCGCCAGCAGCTCCCGGAGCTCCTACGAGCAGTACTTC. Protein sequence: CASSSRSSYEQYF. The chain has TRBV5-1 and TRBJ2-7; no clear D. Germline values: CDR1 SGHRS, CDR2 YFSETQ. CDR3 length equals 13 residues. Trimming took 3 bases from V and 0 from J, leaving 7 bases between them.

The chain employs TRBV2 and TRBJ1-5; D not resolved. This CDR3 has 14 amino acids. V was shortened by 6 bases and J by 4 bases, with 13 bases between the two germline ends. The germline V gene encodes CDR1 SNHLY and CDR2 FYNNEI. The CDR3 DNA follows: TGTGCCAGCAGACGTCGGGGTGGGAATCAGCCCCAGCATTTT. It is translated as CASRRRGGNQPQHF.

The genes are TRBV5-1 and TRBJ1-2; no clear D. The CDR3 has 20 residues. V was clipped by 5 bases and J by 3 bases, with 32 bases between them. CDR1 and CDR2 (germline): SGHRS, YFSETQ. CDR3 in DNA: TGCGCCAGCAGTCCACGGAAGGGAGGGTTGCTCCGTCCGAACCACTATGGCTACACCTTC. It specifies CASSPRKGGLLRPNHYGYTF.

This chain connects TRBV5-5 to TRBJ2-3; 8 bases fit TRBD1. Germline CDR1 SGHKS, CDR2 YYEKEE (reference sequence). This CDR3 is 16 amino acids long. The V segment lost 4 bases and the J segment 2 bases; nucleotides outside the gene matches: 9. The CDR3 region is CASSTGQGTYTDTQYF. CDR3 sequence (DNA): TGTGCCAGCAGCACCGGACAGGGAACGTACACAGATACGCAGTATTTT. The full variable domain, its missing parts supplied by reference TRBV5-5 and TRBJ2-3, is DAGVTQSPTHLIKTRGQQVTLRCSPISGHKSVSWYQQVLGQGPQFIFQYYEKEERGRGNFPDRFSARQFPNYSSELNVNALLLGDSALYLCASSTGQGTYTDTQYFGPGTRLTVL.

V is TRBV4-1 and J is TRBJ2-7; 8 bases agree with TRBD1. The germline V gene encodes CDR1 MGHRA and CDR2 YSYEKL. The J segment lost 7 bases and the V segment lost 0 bases, leaving 8 bases of the junction unmatched. The CDR3 contains 15 residues. The CDR3 loop is CASSQESDRAREQYF. In nucleotides, the CDR3 is TGCGCCAGCAGCCAAGAGTCGGACAGGGCTCGGGAGCAGTACTTC.

The CDR3 protein is CASSTGQGHEKLFF. Written as DNA, the CDR3 is TGTGCCAGCAGTACGGGACAGGGTCATGAAAAACTGTTTTTT. V gene TRBV2 combines with J gene TRBJ1-4, with 9 positions matching TRBD1. V lost 5 bases and J lost 6; bases outside the gene matches: 4. Germline loops: CDR1 SNHLY, CDR2 FYNNEI. The CDR3 has 14 residues.

This chain joins TRBV5-1 and TRBJ2-5; no definite D call. V lost 0 bases to trimming and J lost 4 bases, with 7 bases between them. Per the germline V gene, CDR1 is SGHRS and CDR2 is YFSETQ. The CDR3 is 13 amino acids. The CDR3 DNA follows: TGCGCCAGCAGCTTGGGGGCTCGAGAGACCCAGTACTTC. It specifies CASSLGARETQYF. Full variable domain (remainder filled in from reference TRBV5-1 and TRBJ2-5): KAGVTQTPRYLIKTRGQQVTLSCSPISGHRSVSWYQQTPGQGLQFLFEYFSETQRNKGNFPGRFSGRQFSNSRSEMNVSTLELGDSALYLCASSLGARETQYFGPGTRLLVL.

The chain uses TRBV5-6 and TRBJ2-6; the match to TRBD1 covers 7 bases. The germline V gene encodes CDR1 SGHDT and CDR2 YYEEEE. The V and J ends lost 0 bases and 4 bases, in that order; junction bases with no gene match: 7. The CDR3 contains 17 residues. This chain's CDR3 is CASSLGQGPVGANVLTF. CDR3 nucleotide sequence: TGTGCCAGCAGCTTGGGACAGGGACCGGTGGGGGCCAACGTCCTGACTTTC.

This rearrangement joins TRBV4-1 to TRBJ2-1, with a possible D match to TRBD2 (7 bases). CDR3 length: 14 residues. V was clipped by 0 bases and J by 9 bases, with 12 bases between them. Germline CDR1 and CDR2: MGHRA and YSYEKL. This CDR3 reads CASSQDPGGGEQFF. CDR3 DNA sequence: TGCGCCAGCAGCCAAGATCCGGGGGGCGGTGAGCAGTTCTTC.

The rearrangement links TRBV30 to TRBJ2-5; D ambiguous. Gene TRBJ2-7 matches the end of the DNA better, so the J call may be wrong. The CDR3 has 13 residues. Germline-derived CDR1 and CDR2 are GTSNPN and SVGIG (reference sequence). The CDR3 DNA reads TGTGCCTGGAGTGTTCGGTTAACCTACGAGCAGTACTTC. This gives the protein CAWSVRLTYEQYF.

Worth noting for this clone: Other nucleotide sequences in the sample specify the same CDR3. The chain employs TRBV5-1 and TRBJ2-7; 7 bases line up with TRBD2. V lost 1 base, J lost 5 bases, and 6 bases stayed unmatched. Germline lookup yields CDR1 SGHRS and CDR2 YFSETQ. This CDR3 has 14 amino acids. This chain's CDR3 is CASSLTAGVDEQYF. The DNA for the CDR3 is TGCGCCAGCAGCTTGACCGCGGGAGTGGACGAGCAGTACTTC.

The J gene is TRBJ2-5, the V gene TRBV6-6; D remains ambiguous. The DNA matches TRBJ2-7 better at its end, which makes the J call doubtful. Germline CDR1 reads MNHNY; CDR2 reads SVGAGI (reference sequence). The CDR3 is 12 amino acids. This CDR3 is CASSGGQREQYF. CDR3 nucleotides: TGTGCCAGCAGCGGCGGCCAGCGCGAGCAGTACTTC.

The chain uses TRBV2 and TRBJ2-7; 7 bases fit TRBD1. This CDR3 spans 14 amino acids. Germline V gives CDR1 SNHLY, CDR2 FYNNEI. V was pared by 6 bases and J by 2 bases, with 7 bases of the junction left unmatched. CDR3 in DNA: TGTGCCAGCAGAAATCCGGGACAGCCCTACGAGCAGTACTTC. The encoded protein is CASRNPGQPYEQYF. Full variable domain (missing parts from reference TRBV2 and TRBJ2-7): EPEVTQTPSHQVTQMGQEVILRCVPISNHLYFYWYRQILGQKVEFLVSFYNNEISEKSEIFDDQFSVERPDGSNFTLKIRSTKLEDSAMYFCASRNPGQPYEQYFGPGTRLTVT.

This chain uses TRBV30 with TRBJ2-5, with TRBD2 as a possible D gene (6 bases). Trimming took 7 bases from V and 7 from J, leaving 13 bases between them. Germline V lookup: CDR1 GTSNPN, CDR2 SVGIG (reference sequence). This CDR3 is built from 11 residues. CDR3 DNA: TGTGCCTCCGGGGGATCAGGGACCCAGTACTTC. It specifies CASGGSGTQYF.